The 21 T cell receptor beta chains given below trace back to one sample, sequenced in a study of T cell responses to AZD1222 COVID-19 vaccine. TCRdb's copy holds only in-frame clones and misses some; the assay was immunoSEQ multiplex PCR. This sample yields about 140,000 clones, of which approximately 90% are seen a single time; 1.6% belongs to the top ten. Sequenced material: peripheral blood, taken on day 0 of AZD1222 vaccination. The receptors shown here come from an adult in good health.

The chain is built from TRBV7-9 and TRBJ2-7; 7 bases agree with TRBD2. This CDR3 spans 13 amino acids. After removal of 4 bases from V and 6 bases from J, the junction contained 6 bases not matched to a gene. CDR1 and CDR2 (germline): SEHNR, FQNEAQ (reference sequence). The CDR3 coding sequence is TGTGCCAGCAGCTACGGCAGGGAGGGCGAGCAGTACTTC. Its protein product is CASSYGREGEQYF.

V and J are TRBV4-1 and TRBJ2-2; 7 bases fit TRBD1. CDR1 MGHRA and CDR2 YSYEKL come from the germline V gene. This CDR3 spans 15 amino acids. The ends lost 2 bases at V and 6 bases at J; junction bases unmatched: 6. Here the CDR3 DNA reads TGCGCCAGCAGCCAAAAAGGGCAGGGGGCCGGGGAGCTGTTTTTT. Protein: CASSQKGQGAGELFF.

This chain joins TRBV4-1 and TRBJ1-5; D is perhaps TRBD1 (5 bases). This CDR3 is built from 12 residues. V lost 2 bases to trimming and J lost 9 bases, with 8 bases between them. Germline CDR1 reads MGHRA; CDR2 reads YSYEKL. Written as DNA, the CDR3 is TGCGCCAGCAGCCAACCCCAGGGGCCCCAGCATTTT. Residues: CASSQPQGPQHF.

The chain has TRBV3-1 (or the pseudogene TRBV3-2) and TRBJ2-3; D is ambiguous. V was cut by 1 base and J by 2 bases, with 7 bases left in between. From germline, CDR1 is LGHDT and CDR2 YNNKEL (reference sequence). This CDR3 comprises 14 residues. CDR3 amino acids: CASSQGEVTDTQYF. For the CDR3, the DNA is TGTGCCAGCAGCCAAGGAGAAGTCACAGATACGCAGTATTTT.

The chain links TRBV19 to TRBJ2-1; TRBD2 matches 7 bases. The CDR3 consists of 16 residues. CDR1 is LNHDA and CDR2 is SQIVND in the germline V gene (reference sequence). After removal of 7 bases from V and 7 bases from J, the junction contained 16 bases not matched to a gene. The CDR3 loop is CASNLRGGRGVNEQFF. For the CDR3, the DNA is TGTGCCAGTAACTTAAGGGGCGGGAGAGGGGTTAATGAGCAGTTCTTC.

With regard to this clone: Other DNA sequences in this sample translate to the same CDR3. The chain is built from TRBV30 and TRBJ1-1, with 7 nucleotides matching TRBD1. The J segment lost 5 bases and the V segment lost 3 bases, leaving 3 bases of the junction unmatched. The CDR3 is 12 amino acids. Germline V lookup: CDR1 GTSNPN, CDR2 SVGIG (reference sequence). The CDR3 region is CAWSTGVTEAFF. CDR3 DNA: TGTGCCTGGAGCACAGGGGTGACTGAAGCTTTCTTT. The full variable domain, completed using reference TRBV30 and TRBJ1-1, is SQTIHQWPATLVQPVGSPLSLECTVEGTSNPNLYWYRQAAGRGLQLLFYSVGIGQISSEVPQNLSASRPQDRQFILSSKKLLLSDSGFYLCAWSTGVTEAFFGQGTRLTVV.

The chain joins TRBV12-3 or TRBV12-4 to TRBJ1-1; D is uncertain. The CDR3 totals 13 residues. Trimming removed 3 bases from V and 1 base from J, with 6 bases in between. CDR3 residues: CASSFEGNTEAFF. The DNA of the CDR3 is TGTGCCAGCAGTTTTGAAGGGAACACTGAAGCTTTCTTT.

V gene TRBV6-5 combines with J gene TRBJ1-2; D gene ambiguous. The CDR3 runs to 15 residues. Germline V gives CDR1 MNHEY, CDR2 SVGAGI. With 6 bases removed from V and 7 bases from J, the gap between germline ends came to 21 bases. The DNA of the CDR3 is TGTGCCAGCAGCGTTATCCTGGTAGAGGGCCGTGGCTACACCTTC. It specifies CASSVILVEGRGYTF.

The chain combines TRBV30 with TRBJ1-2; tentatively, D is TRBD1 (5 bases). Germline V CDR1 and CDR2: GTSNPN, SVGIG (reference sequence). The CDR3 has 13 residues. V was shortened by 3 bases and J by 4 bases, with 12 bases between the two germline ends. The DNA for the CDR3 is TGTGCCTGGAGGAATGACAGCTCCTATGGCTACACCTTC. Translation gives CAWRNDSSYGYTF.

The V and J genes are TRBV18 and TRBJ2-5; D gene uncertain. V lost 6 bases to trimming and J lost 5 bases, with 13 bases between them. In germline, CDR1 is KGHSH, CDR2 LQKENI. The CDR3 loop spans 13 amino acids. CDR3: CASSGSSRETQYF. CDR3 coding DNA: TGTGCCAGCTCCGGGTCTTCACGGGAGACCCAGTACTTC.

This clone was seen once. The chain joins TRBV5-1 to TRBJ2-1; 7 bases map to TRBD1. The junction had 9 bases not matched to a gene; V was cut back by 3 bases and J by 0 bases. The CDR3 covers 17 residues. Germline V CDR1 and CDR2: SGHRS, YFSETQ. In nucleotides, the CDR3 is TGCGCCAGCAGCTCCGTGGAGGCAGGGGGCTCCTACAATGAGCAGTTCTTC. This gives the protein CASSSVEAGGSYNEQFF.

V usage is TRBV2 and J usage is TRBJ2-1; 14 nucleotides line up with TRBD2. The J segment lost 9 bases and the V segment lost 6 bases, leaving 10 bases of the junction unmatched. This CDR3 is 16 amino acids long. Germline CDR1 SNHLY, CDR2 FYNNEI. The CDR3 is CASSSRLAGGPSEQFF. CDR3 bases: TGTGCCAGCAGCTCTCGACTAGCGGGAGGGCCCAGTGAGCAGTTCTTC. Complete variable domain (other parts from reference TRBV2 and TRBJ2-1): EPEVTQTPSHQVTQMGQEVILRCVPISNHLYFYWYRQILGQKVEFLVSFYNNEISEKSEIFDDQFSVERPDGSNFTLKIRSTKLEDSAMYFCASSSRLAGGPSEQFFGPGTRLTVL.

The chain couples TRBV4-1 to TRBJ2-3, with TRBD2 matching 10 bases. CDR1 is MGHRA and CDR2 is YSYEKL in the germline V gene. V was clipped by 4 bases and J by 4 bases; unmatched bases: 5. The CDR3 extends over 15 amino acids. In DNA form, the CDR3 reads TGCGCCAGCAGCCTGTCCGGGACTAGCGCAGATACGCAGTATTTT. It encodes CASSLSGTSADTQYF.

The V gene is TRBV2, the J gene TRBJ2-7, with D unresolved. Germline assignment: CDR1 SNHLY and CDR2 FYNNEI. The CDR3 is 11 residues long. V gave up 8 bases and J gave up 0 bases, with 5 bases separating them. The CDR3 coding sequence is TGTGCCAGCTGCAGCTCCTACGAGCAGTACTTC. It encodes CASCSSYEQYF.

CDR3 bases: TGCGCCAGCAGTGAGTCAGCCGGGAGCTCCTACGAGCAGTACTTC. It encodes CASSESAGSSYEQYF. The chain links TRBV10-2 to TRBJ2-7, with D tentatively TRBD2 (6 bases). There are 15 residues in the CDR3. The V gene lost 0 bases and the J gene lost 0 bases, with 9 bases spanning the gap. Per germline, CDR1 WSHSY and CDR2 SAAADI.

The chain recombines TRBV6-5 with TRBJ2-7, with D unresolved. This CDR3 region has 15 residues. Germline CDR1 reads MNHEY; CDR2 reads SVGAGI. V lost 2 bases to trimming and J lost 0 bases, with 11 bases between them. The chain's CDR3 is CASSYPGSCSYEQYF. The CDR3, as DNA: TGTGCCAGCAGTTACCCCGGCAGTTGCTCCTACGAGCAGTACTTC.

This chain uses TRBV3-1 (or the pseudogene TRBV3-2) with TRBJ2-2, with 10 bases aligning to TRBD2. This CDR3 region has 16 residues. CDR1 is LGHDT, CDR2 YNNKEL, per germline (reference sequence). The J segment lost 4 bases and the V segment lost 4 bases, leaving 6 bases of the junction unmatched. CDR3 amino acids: CASSLLAGVLTGELFF. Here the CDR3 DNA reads TGTGCCAGCAGCCTTCTAGCGGGAGTACTCACCGGGGAGCTGTTTTTT.

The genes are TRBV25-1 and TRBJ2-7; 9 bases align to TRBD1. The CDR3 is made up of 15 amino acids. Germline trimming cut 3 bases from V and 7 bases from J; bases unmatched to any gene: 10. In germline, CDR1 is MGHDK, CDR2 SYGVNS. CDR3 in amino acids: CASSDGTGLRKEQYF. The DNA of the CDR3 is TGTGCCAGCAGTGATGGGACAGGGCTGCGAAAGGAGCAGTACTTC.

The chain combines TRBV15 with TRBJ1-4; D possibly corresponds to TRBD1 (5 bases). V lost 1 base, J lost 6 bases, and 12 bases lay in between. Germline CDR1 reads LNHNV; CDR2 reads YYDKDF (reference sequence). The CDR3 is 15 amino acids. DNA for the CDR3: TGTGCCACCAGCAGAGTTGAGGGGCAGGATGAAAAACTGTTTTTT. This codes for CATSRVEGQDEKLFF.

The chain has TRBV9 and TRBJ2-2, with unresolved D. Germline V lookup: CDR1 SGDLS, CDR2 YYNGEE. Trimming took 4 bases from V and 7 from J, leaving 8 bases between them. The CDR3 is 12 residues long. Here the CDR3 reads CASSLAVGELFF. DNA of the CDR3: TGTGCCAGCAGCTTAGCCGTCGGGGAGCTGTTTTTT.

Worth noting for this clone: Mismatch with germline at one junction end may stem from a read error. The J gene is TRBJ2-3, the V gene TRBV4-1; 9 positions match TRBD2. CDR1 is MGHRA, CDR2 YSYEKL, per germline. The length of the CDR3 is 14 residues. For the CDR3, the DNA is TGCCCCAGCAGCCGACTAGCGGCCTCAGATACGCAGTATTTT. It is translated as CPSSRLAASDTQYF.